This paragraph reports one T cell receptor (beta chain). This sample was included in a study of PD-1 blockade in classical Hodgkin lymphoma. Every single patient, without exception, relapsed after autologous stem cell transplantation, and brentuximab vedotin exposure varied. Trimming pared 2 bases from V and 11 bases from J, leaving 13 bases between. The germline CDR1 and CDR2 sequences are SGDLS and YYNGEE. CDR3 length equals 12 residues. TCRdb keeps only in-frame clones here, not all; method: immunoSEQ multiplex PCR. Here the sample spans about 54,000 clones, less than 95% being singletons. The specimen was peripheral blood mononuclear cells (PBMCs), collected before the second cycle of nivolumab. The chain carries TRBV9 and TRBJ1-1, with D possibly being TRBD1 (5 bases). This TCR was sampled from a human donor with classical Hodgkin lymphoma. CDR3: CASSVGTESAFF. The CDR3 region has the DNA TGTGCCAGCAGCGTTGGGACCGAGTCGGCTTTCTTT.